A single sample is the source of the 10 T cell receptor beta chains below, sequenced in a study of low-dose radiotherapy and immunotherapy resistance in tumors. TCR amplification involved around 22 PCR cycles with a constant-region primer and V-primer adapter. In TCRdb, the reads were re-called with MiXCR into one record per CDR3 protein. The data hold tens of thousands of distinct CDR3 sequences, with about an eighth observed a single time. Noted time point: before trial treatment. This specimen was PBMCs, taken before treatment. The receptors were gathered from a female donor with ovarian cancer.

This clonotype was seen many times. The gene calls are TRBV7-8 and TRBJ2-5; no clear D. The germline V gene has CDR1 SGHVS and CDR2 FQNEAQ. The CDR3 has 14 amino acids. Trimming took off 6 bases at V and 0 bases at J, with 11 bases between the two ends. Here the CDR3 DNA reads TGTGCCAGCAGAGGTACAGCTAACCAAGAGACCCAGTACTTC. Protein product: CASRGTANQETQYF.

This clonotype was recorded at least ten times. V is TRBV5-1 and J is TRBJ2-7, with 10 bases matching TRBD2. V lost 7 bases, J lost 3 bases, and 7 bases stayed unmatched. CDR3 length equals 14 residues. Germline V gives CDR1 SGHRS, CDR2 YFSETQ. CDR3 residues: CASRVAGGGYEQYF. CDR3 sequence (DNA): TGCGCCAGCCGGGTAGCGGGAGGAGGCTACGAGCAGTACTTC.

This clonotype was recorded at least ten times. V is TRBV5-1 and J is TRBJ2-2; tentative D call: TRBD1 (6 bases). This CDR3 comprises 17 residues. Trimming removed 0 bases at V and 3 bases at J, with 15 bases between. Germline CDR1 and CDR2: SGHRS and YFSETQ. CDR3 residues: CASSLDRDKLHTGELFF. The CDR3 DNA is TGCGCCAGCAGCTTGGACAGGGATAAGCTACACACCGGGGAGCTGTTTTTT.

This clonotype was detected many times. This rearrangement joins TRBV19 to TRBJ2-7; D is ambiguous. CDR1 LNHDA and CDR2 SQIVND come from the germline V gene (reference sequence). The CDR3 is made up of 13 amino acids. V lost 5 bases and J 3 bases, leaving 11 bases between the germline ends. In DNA form, the CDR3 reads TGTGCCAGTAGTTTCGGGCCCTACTACGAGCAGTACTTC. Its translation: CASSFGPYYEQYF. Variable domain in full (rest from reference TRBV19 and TRBJ2-7): DGGITQSPKYLFRKEGQNVTLSCEQNLNHDAMYWYRQDPGQGLRLIYYSQIVNDFQKGDIAEGYSVSREKKESFPLTVTSAQKNPTAFYLCASSFGPYYEQYFGPGTRLTVT.

As for this clonotype: A far larger clone is one nucleotide away, so this likely arose from a read error. The rearrangement joins TRBV29-1 to TRBJ2-5; TRBD1 aligns across 8 bases. The CDR3 extends over 15 amino acids. Germline V gene data show CDR1 as SQVTM and CDR2 as ANQGSEA. V shed 7 bases, J shed 11 bases, and the junction held 21 bases outside the gene matches. Written as DNA, the CDR3 is TGCAGCGAGGGCCTCCGGACAGGGACCTACAATGAGCAGTACTTC. The encoded protein is CSEGLRTGTYNEQYF.

This clonotype was observed at least ten times. The germline gene is not matched at one end of the junction; a read error may be the cause. The V gene is TRBV7-9, the J gene TRBJ2-1; TRBD2 aligns across 14 bases. The CDR3 has 16 amino acids. Germline CDR1 SEHNR, CDR2 FQNEAQ (reference sequence). CDR3 sequence: CASSPRGGTSGGPEVF. CDR3 bases: TGTGCCAGCAGCCCGAGGGGGGGGACTAGCGGGGGACCGGAGGTCTTC.

This clonotype was recorded a few times. The V and J genes are TRBV27 and TRBJ2-2; possibly TRBD1 or TRBD2 for D (5 bases each). The CDR3 covers 13 residues. V lost 3 bases and J lost 4, with 6 bases in between. Per germline, CDR1 MNHEY and CDR2 SMNVEV (reference sequence). The CDR3 region is CASSFGGTGELFF. CDR3 DNA: TGTGCCAGCAGTTTTGGGGGCACCGGGGAGCTGTTTTTT.

In its sample, this clonotype was seen many times. V and J are TRBV18 and TRBJ1-1; 7 nucleotides agree with TRBD1. Germline CDR1 and CDR2: KGHSH and LQKENI. V gave up 10 bases and J gave up 4 bases; unmatched junction bases: 9. There are 13 residues in the CDR3. Here the CDR3 reads CATNQGEGTEAFF. Written as DNA, the CDR3 is TGTGCCACCAACCAGGGGGAGGGCACTGAAGCTTTCTTT.

This clonotype was found many times. The junction does not match germline at one end; this may be a read error. V and J are TRBV7-7 and TRBJ2-3; the D is unclear. Per germline, CDR1 SSHAT and CDR2 FNYEAQ (reference sequence). This CDR3 has 14 residues. The DNA for the CDR3 is TGTGCTAGCAGCCGAACCTTAGCCACAGATACGCAGTATTTT. This translates into CASSRTLATDTQYF. Combining the CDR3 with reference TRBV7-7 and TRBJ2-3 gives the whole variable domain GAGVSQSPRYKVTKRGQDVTLRCDPISSHATLYWYQQALGQGPEFLTYFNYEAQPDKSGLPSDRFSAERPEGSISTLTIQRTEQRDSAMYRCASSRTLATDTQYFGPGTRLTVL.

This clonotype was detected many times. The rearrangement uses TRBV7-6 and TRBJ1-1; D may be TRBD1 (5 bases). Trimming took off 6 bases at V and 3 bases at J, with 17 bases between the two ends. This CDR3 region has 15 residues. Germline CDR1 reads SGHVS; CDR2 reads FNYEAQ. The CDR3 DNA reads as TGTGCCAGCAGACTCGACTCGGGGCGAGACACTGAAGCTTTCTTT. It yields the protein CASRLDSGRDTEAFF.